This T cell receptor (beta chain) was retrieved from a study of cytomegalovirus exposure and HLA in healthy donors. Broader study findings: The authors listed approximately 160 TCR beta chains as cytomegalovirus-associated. A later analysis found that most CMV-associated TCR beta chains appeared HLA-restricted.

V lost 5 bases, J lost 8 bases, and 13 bases lay in between. The CDR3 spans 14 residues. CDR1 is MNHNY, CDR2 SVGAGI, per germline (reference sequence). Notes on this clone: What it binds is not known.

In the PCR, 60 Vbeta and 13 Jbeta primers were used. Assay used: immunoSEQ multiplex PCR; TCRdb lists only in-frame clones, some missing. The sample totals about 41,000 clones. The sequencing sample was made of PBMCs. The TCR comes from a young man in good health and CMV-seronegative. The chain carries TRBV6-6 and TRBJ1-6; D might be TRBD1 (6 bases). CDR3 in DNA: TGTGCCAGCAGTGATTGGACAGAAGATTCACCCCTCCACTTT. Amino acid sequence: CASSDWTEDSPLHF.